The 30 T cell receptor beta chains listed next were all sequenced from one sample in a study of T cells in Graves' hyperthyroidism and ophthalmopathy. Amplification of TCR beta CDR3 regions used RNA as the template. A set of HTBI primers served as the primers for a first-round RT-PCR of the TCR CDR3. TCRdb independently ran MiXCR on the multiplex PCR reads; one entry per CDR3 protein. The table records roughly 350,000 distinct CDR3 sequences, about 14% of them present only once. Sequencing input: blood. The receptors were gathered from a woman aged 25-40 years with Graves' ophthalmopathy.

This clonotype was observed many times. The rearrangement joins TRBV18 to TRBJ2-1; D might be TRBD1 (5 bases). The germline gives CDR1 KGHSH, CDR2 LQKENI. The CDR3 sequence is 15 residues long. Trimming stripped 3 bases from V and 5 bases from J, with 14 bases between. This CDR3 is CASSPSQGLNNEQFF. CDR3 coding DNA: TGTGCCAGCTCACCGAGTCAGGGCTTAAACAATGAGCAGTTCTTC. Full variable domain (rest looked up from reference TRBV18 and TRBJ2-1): NAGVMQNPRHLVRRRGQEARLRCSPMKGHSHVYWYRQLPEEGLKFMVYLQKENIIDESGMPKERFSAEFPKEGPSILRIQQVVRGDSAAYFCASSPSQGLNNEQFFGPGTRLTVL.

The CDR3 loop reads CASSEGGNTEAFF. As DNA, the CDR3 is TGTGCCAGCTCGGAAGGTGGGAACACTGAAGCTTTCTTT. The chain couples TRBV18 to TRBJ1-1, with D unclear. Germline CDR1 and CDR2: KGHSH and LQKENI. Deletions cut 6 bases from V and 1 base from J, with 9 bases between. CDR3 length equals 13 residues.

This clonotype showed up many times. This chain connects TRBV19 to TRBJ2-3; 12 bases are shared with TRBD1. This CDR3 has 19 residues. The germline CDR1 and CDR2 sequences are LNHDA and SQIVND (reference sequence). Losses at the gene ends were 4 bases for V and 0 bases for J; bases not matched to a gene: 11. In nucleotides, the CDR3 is TGTGCCAGTAGTAGATCCGGGACAGGGGGCGCACTGAGCACAGATACGCAGTATTTT. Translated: CASSRSGTGGALSTDTQYF.

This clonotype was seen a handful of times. The CDR3 region is CALRTSGNTIYF. In DNA, the CDR3 is TGTGCCTTAAGGACATCTGGAAACACCATATATTTT. The chain carries TRBV30 and TRBJ1-3, with a possible D match to TRBD1 (5 bases). CDR3 length: 12 amino acids. The germline CDR1 and CDR2 sequences are GTSNPN and SVGIG (reference sequence). The V end lost 7 bases, the J end lost 1 base, and 8 bases lay between the germline ends.

The CDR3 sequence: CASLGGGEQFF. Here the CDR3 DNA reads TGTGCCAGCCTGGGGGGGGGGGAGCAGTTCTTC. The V and J genes are TRBV6-1 and TRBJ2-1; TRBD2 agrees at 7 bases. The CDR3 is 11 amino acids. From germline, CDR1 is MNHNS and CDR2 SASEGT. V dropped 8 bases and J dropped 10; count of bases not matched to a gene: 5.

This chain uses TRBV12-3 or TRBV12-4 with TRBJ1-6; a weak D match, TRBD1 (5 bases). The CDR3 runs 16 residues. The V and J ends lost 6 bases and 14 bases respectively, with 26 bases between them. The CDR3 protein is CASSVAVDIGLGTLHF. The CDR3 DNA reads TGTGCCAGCAGCGTAGCGGTGGACATTGGACTAGGAACCCTCCACTTT.

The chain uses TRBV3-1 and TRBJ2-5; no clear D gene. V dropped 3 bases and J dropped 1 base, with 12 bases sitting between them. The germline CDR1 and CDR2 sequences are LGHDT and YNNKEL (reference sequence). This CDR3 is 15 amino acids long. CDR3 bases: TGTGCCAGCAGCCATAGACGTGGGCCCCAAGAGACCCAGTACTTC. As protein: CASSHRRGPQETQYF.

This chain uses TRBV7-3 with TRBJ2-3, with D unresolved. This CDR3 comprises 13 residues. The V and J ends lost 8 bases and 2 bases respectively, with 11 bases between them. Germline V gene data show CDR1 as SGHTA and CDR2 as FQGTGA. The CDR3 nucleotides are TGTGCCAGCGGTCTACTATACACAGATACGCAGTATTTT. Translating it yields CASGLLYTDTQYF.

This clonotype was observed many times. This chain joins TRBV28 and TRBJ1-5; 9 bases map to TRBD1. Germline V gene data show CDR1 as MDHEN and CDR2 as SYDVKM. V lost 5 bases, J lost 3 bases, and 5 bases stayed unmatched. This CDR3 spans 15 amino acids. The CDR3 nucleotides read TGTGCCAGCAGTAAAGGGACAGGGACCAATCAGCCCCAGCATTTT. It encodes CASSKGTGTNQPQHF. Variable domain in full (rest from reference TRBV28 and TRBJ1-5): DVKVTQSSRYLVKRTGEKVFLECVQDMDHENMFWYRQDPGLGLRLIYFSYDVKMKEKGDIPEGYSVSREKKERFSLILESASTNQTSMYLCASSKGTGTNQPQHFGDGTRLSIL.

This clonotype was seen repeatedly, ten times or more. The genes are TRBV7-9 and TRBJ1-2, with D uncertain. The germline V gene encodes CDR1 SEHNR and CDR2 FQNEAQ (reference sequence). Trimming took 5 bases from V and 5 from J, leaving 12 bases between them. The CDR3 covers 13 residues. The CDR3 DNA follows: TGTGCCAGCAGCCCTGACCACCGGTATGGCTACACCTTC. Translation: CASSPDHRYGYTF.

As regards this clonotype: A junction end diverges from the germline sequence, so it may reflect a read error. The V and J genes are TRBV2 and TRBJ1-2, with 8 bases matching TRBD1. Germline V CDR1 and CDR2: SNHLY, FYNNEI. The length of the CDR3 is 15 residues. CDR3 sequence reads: CASSPQGAPAYGCTF. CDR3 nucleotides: TGTGCCAGCAGCCCCCAGGGGGCTCCCGCGTATGGCTGCACCTTC.

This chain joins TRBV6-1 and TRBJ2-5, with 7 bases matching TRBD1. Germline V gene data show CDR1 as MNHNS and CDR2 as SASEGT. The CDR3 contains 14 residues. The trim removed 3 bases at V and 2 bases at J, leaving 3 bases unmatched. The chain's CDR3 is CASSEWDSQETQYF. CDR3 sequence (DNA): TGTGCCAGCAGTGAGTGGGACAGTCAAGAGACCCAGTACTTC.

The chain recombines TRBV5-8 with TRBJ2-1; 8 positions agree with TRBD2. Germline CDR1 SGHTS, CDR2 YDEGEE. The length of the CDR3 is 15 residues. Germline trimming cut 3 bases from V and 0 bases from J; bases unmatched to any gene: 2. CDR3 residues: CASSSGGASYNEQFF. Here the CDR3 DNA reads TGTGCCAGCAGCTCCGGGGGGGCCTCCTACAATGAGCAGTTCTTC.

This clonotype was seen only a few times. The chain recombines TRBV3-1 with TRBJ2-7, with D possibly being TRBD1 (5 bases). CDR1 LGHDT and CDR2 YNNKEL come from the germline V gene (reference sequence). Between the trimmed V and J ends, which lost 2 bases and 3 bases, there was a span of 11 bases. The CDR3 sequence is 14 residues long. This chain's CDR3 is CASSQQGGDYEQYF. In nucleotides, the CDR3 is TGTGCCAGCAGCCAACAGGGCGGTGACTACGAGCAGTACTTC.

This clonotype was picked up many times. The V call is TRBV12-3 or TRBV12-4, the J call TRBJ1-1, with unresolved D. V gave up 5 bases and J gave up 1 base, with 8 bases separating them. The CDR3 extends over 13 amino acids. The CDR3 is CASSPYQNTEAFF. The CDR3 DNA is TGTGCCAGCAGTCCCTACCAGAACACTGAAGCTTTCTTT.

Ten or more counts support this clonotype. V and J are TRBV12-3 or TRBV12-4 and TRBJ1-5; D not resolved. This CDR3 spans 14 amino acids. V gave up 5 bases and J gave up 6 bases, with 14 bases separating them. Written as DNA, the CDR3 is TGTGCCAGCAGTGGCCCGGGTGGAGGTCAGCCCCAGCATTTT. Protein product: CASSGPGGGQPQHF.

CDR3 sequence reads: CSATTGTSGPPIHFTDTQYF. The CDR3 DNA follows: TGCAGTGCTACGACCGGGACTAGCGGACCTCCCATACACTTTACAGATACGCAGTATTTT. The chain couples TRBV20-1 to TRBJ2-3, with 11 bases that match TRBD2. The CDR3 consists of 20 residues. After removal of 4 bases from V and 3 bases from J, the junction contained 21 bases not matched to a gene. From germline, CDR1 is DFQATT and CDR2 SNEGSKA (reference sequence).

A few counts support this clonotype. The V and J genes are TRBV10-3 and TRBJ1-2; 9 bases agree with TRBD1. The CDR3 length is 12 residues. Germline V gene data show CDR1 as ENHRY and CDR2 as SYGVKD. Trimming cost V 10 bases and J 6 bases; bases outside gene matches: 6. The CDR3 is CASNTGGDGYTF. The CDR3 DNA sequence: TGTGCCAGTAACACAGGGGGCGATGGCTACACCTTC.

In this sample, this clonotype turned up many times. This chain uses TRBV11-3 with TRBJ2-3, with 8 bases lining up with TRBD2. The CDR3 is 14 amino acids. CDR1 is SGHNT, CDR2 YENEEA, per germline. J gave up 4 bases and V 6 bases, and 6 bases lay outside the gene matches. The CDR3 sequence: CASSSGNTADTQYF. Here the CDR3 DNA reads TGTGCCAGCAGTAGCGGGAATACGGCAGATACGCAGTATTTT.

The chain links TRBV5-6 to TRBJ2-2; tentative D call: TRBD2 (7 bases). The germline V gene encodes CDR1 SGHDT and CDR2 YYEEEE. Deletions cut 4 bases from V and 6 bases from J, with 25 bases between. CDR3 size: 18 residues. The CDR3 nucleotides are TGTGCCAGCAGCCCCCCGGGTGGGGGGGCCATGTGGGCCGGGGAGCTGTTTTTT. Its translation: CASSPPGGGAMWAGELFF.

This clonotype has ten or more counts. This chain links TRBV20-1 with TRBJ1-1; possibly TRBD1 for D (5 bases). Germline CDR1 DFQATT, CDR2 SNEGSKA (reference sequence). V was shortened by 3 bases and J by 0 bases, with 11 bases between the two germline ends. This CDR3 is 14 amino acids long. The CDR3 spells CSASQPGLNTEAFF. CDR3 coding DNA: TGCAGTGCTAGTCAGCCGGGGCTGAACACTGAAGCTTTCTTT.

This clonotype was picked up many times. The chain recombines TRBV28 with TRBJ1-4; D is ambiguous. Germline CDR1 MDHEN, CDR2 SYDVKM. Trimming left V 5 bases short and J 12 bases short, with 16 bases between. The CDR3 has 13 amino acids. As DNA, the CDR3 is TGTGCCAGCAGTCCCCTTGGGCCTCAGGAACTGTTTTTT. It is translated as CASSPLGPQELFF.

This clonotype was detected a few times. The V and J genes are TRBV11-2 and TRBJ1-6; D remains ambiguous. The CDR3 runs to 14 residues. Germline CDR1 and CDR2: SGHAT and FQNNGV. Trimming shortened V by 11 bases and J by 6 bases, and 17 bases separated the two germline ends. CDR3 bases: TGTGCCTTCGTAACGTCCGGGTCTAATTCACCCCTCCACTTT. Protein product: CAFVTSGSNSPLHF.

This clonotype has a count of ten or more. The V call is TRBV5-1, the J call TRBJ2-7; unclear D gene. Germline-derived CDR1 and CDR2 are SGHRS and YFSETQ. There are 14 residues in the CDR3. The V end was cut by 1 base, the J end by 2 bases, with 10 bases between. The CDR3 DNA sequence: TGCGCCAGCAGCTTGCGGGCAGGAACCTACGAGCAGTACTTC. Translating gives CASSLRAGTYEQYF.

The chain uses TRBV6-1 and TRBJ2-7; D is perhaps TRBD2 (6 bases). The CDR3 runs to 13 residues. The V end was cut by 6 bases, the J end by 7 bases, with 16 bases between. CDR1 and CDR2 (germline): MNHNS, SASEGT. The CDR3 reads CASRPLEAGEQYF. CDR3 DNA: TGTGCCAGCAGACCACTTGAGGCGGGGGAGCAGTACTTC.

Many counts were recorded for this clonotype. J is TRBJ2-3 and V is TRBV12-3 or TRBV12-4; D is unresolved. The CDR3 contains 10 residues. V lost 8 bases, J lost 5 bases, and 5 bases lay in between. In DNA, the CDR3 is TGTGCCAGCTCCGTAGATACGCAGTATTTT. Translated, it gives CASSVDTQYF.

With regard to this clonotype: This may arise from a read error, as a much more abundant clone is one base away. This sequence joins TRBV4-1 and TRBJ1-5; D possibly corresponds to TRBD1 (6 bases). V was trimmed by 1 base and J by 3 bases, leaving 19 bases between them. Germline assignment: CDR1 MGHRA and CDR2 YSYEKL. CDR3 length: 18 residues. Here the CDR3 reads CASSQVDNRVWDNQPQHF. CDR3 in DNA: TGCGCCAGCAGCCAAGTCGACAACAGGGTATGGGACAATCAGCCCCAGCATTTT.

The DNA for the CDR3 is TGTGCCAGCAGTTTAAACAGCGGAGGCGATCAGCCCCAGCATTTT. Its protein product is CASSLNSGGDQPQHF. This sequence joins TRBV27 and TRBJ1-5; D ambiguous. Germline CDR1 MNHEY, CDR2 SMNVEV (reference sequence). The CDR3 consists of 15 residues. Deletions cut 2 bases from V and 5 bases from J, with 13 bases between.

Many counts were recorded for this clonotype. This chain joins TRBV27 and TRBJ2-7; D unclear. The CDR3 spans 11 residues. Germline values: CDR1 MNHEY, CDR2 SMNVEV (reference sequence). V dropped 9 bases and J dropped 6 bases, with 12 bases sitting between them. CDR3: CARYGPPEQYF. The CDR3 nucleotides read TGTGCCAGGTATGGCCCGCCCGAGCAGTACTTC.

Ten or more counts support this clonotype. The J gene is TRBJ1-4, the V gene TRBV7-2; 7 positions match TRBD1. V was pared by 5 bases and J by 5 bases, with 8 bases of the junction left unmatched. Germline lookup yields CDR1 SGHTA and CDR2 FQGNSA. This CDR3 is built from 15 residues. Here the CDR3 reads CASSPPGTANEKLFF. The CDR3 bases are TGTGCCAGCAGCCCCCCCGGGACAGCAAATGAAAAACTGTTTTTT. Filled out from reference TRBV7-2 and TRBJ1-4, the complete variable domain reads GAGVSQSPSNKVTEKGKDVELRCDPISGHTALYWYRQSLGQGLEFLIYFQGNSAPDKSGLPSDRFSAERTGGSVSTLTIQRTQQEDSAVYLCASSPPGTANEKLFFGSGTQLSVL.